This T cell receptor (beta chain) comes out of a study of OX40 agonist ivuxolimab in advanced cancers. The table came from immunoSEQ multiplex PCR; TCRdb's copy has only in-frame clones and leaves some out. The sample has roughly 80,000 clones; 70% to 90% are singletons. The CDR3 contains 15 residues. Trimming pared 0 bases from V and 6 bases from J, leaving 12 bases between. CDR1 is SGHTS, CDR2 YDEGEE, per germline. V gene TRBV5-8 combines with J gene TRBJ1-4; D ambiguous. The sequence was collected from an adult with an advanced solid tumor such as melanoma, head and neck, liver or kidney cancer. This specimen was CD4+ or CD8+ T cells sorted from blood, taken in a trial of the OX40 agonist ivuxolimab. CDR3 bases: TGTGCCAGCAGCTTGGCCCGGTCTGATGATGAAAAACTGTTTTTT. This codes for CASSLARSDDEKLFF.